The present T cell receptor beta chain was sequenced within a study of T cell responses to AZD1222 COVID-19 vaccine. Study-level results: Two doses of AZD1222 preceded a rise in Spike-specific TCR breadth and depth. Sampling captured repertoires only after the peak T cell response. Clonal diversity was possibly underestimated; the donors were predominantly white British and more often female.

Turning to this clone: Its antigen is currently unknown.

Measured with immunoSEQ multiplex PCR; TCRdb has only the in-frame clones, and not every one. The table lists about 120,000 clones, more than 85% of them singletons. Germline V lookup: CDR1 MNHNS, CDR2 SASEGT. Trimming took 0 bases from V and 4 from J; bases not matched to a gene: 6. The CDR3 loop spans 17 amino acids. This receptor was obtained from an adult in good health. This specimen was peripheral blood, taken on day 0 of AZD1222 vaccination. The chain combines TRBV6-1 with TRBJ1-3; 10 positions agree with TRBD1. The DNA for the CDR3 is TGTGCCAGCAGTGAAGCGGGGACAGGGGTGTTCGGAAACACCATATATTTT. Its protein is CASSEAGTGVFGNTIYF.